These T cell receptor beta chains were read from a single sample in a study of cytomegalovirus exposure and HLA in healthy donors. Some clones are missing from TCRdb's copy, which holds only in-frame ones; the method was immunoSEQ multiplex PCR. The sample lists about 200,000 clones, 65% to 85% occurring once. The specimen was PBMCs. The receptors stem from a boy under 10 years old in good health and CMV-seronegative. The CDR3 runs from the conserved cysteine through the conserved F or W. The D gene is left open where the match is weak. Part of the rows lack a size; the others show once, few, many or a class for expanded clones.

cdr3_length,d_call,clone_size,v_call,j_call,cdr3_nt,cdr3_aa
17,TRBD2,few,TRBV4-3,TRBJ2-2,TGCGCCAGCAGCCAAGAAGTGGCAGCGGGGGGGCCCGGGGAGCTGTTTTTT,CASSQEVAAGGPGELFF
14,-,-,TRBV7-2,TRBJ1-2,TGTGCCAGCAGCCCTACCCGAACAGGGACCCGCTACACCTTC,CASSPTRTGTRYTF
16,TRBD2,-,TRBV19,TRBJ2-3,TGTGCCAGTAGTAGGCTAGCGGGGGGTAACACAGATACGCAGTATTTT,CASSRLAGGNTDTQYF
15,-,-,TRBV6-1,TRBJ1-5,TGTGCCAGCAGACCCGGGCAGGGAAGTAATCAGCCCCAGCATTTT,CASRPGQGSNQPQHF
12,-,-,TRBV19,TRBJ1-2,TGTGCCAGTAGTATAGACCGAGGGTCCTACACCTTC,CASSIDRGSYTF
15,-,-,TRBV7-7,TRBJ1-5,TGTGCTAGCAGCCTGCCCTCGGGGTTAGATCAGCCCCAGCATTTT,CASSLPSGLDQPQHF
15,TRBD1,-,TRBV5-1,TRBJ2-7,TGCGCCAGCAGCTGGACGGGACAGGAAGACTACGAGCAGTACTTC,CASSWTGQEDYEQYF
14,-,-,TRBV2,TRBJ2-7,TGTGCCAGCAGTGTAATGAGGTCGCTCTACGAGCAGTACTTC,CASSVMRSLYEQYF
13,-,-,TRBV19,TRBJ1-1,TGTGCCAGTAGTCAGGGTAATTATCCTGAAGCTTTCTTT,CASSQGNYPEAFF
13,TRBD1,-,TRBV7-3,TRBJ1-1,TGTGCCAGCAGCCGGGACAGGGACACTGAAGCTTTCTTT,CASSRDRDTEAFF
16,-,-,TRBV2,TRBJ2-7,TGTGCCAGCAGAGCCGGAATCCGAGGCGACGGGAACGAGCAGTACTTC,CASRAGIRGDGNEQYF
12,-,-,TRBV7-9,TRBJ2-1,TGTGCCAGCGGTCTAACTAACAATGAGCAGTTCTTC,CASGLTNNEQFF
11,-,-,TRBV5-5,TRBJ1-1,TGTGCCAGCAGCCGTAACACTGAAGCTTTCTTT,CASSRNTEAFF
17,TRBD2,-,TRBV27,TRBJ2-7,TGTGCCAGCAGTTTTACTAGCGGGGGGGCCGCAGCCTACGAGCAGTACTTC,CASSFTSGGAAAYEQYF